This TCR beta chain was identified during a study of vaccination and CD4 T cells after COVID-19. On the study more broadly: The authors used overlapping spike peptides from SARS-CoV-2, HCoV-NL63, HCoV-OC43 and HCoV-229E to stimulate cells.

Study-wide results and caveats: SARS-CoV-2-reactive clonotypes showed a nonsignificant median rise from roughly 22 to 38. Investigators enrolled relatively few convalescent patients and included no early post-infection timepoints.

The CDR3 runs 14 residues. The V and J ends lost 8 bases and 0 bases respectively, with 14 bases between them. Germline V lookup: CDR1 MNHNS, CDR2 SASEGT. This clonotype was seen more than once but under ten times. What it binds is not known. The treatment here: roughly 10-day PBMC culture with coronavirus spike peptide pools or control peptides (ViraFEST assay). The Oncomine TCR Beta short-read assay sequenced DNA from cultured CD4+ T cells. One entry per CDR3 protein, called by TCRdb with MiXCR from the PCR reads. The sample lists approximately 13,000 distinct CDR3 sequences, 44% occurring once. This TCR was sampled from a human donor who had recovered from COVID-19. The rearrangement uses TRBV6-1 and TRBJ2-7; D may match TRBD1 or TRBD2 (5 bases each). Sequencing input: CD4+ T cells from blood, cultured in vitro. The CDR3 sequence is CASSRDGSSYEQYF. DNA for the CDR3: TGTGCCAGCTCCCGGGACGGTAGCTCCTACGAGCAGTACTTC.